What follows describes a single T cell receptor (beta chain). This entry is derived from a study of blood T cell repertoires in COVID-19. V was pared by 4 bases and J by 3 bases, with 12 bases between. CDR1 is WSHSY and CDR2 is SAAADI in the germline V gene. The CDR3 has 14 amino acids. In the original analysis: Counts of nucleated cells, estimated from reference gene primer amplification, were obtained. Profiling relied on immunoSEQ multiplex PCR, and the TCRdb table lists in-frame clones only, not all of them. From that table come the V and J calls and clone size; the DNA was used to work out D and trimming. The data contain about 100,000 clones, around 88% of them singletons.

The TCR was taken from a human donor in a cohort sampled during active COVID-19. Sequenced material: peripheral blood. The chain links TRBV10-2 to TRBJ1-1, with D unresolved. CDR3 region: CASSGAGFYTEAFF. The DNA of the CDR3 is TGCGCCAGCAGTGGGGCGGGGTTTTACACTGAAGCTTTCTTT.